These T cell receptor beta chains were read from a single sample in a study of Ad26.COV2.S vaccination and SARS-CoV-2 variants. Measured with immunoSEQ multiplex PCR; TCRdb has only the in-frame clones, and not every one. The sample consists of about 410,000 clones, around 92% of them appearing once. This specimen consisted of peripheral blood, obtained in a trial of Ad26.COV2.S vaccine versus placebo. These receptor sequences come from a person between 18 and 65 years old who received the Ad26.COV2.S COVID-19 vaccine or a placebo. Both conserved end residues are part of each CDR3. The D gene is left open where the match is weak. The size entry is marked missing in some rows and otherwise reads once, few, many or a size class.

few	TRBV3-1/TRBV3-2	NA	TRBJ1-2	CASSAQIRGFDYGYTF	TGTGCCAGCAGCGCCCAAATAAGGGGATTCGACTATGGCTACACCTTC
NA	TRBV28	TRBD2	TRBJ2-5	CASGGPGLVSPQETQYF	TGTGCCAGCGGGGGTCCGGGACTAGTTTCTCCACAAGAGACCCAGTACTTC
NA	TRBV30	NA	TRBJ1-2	CAWSRGGFNYGYTF	TGTGCCTGGTCGAGGGGCGGATTTAACTATGGCTACACCTTC
NA	TRBV5-8	NA	TRBJ1-6	CASSWDAGYGSPLHF	TGTGCCAGCAGCTGGGATGCAGGTTATGGTTCACCCCTCCACTTT
NA	TRBV7-8	NA	TRBJ2-3	CASSLHTDTQYF	TGTGCCAGCAGCTTACACACAGATACGCAGTATTTT
NA	TRBV4-2	NA	TRBJ2-7	CASSHGLLNPREPSETGEQYF	TGTGCCAGCAGCCATGGGCTGCTTAACCCTCGGGAGCCTAGCGAGACGGGAGAGCAGTACTTC
NA	TRBV19	NA	TRBJ1-3	CAGGPVPGNTIYF	TGTGCCGGGGGTCCGGTCCCTGGAAACACCATATATTTT
NA	TRBV28	NA	TRBJ1-2	CASTLEAGVNYGYTF	TGTGCCAGCACTCTAGAGGCAGGAGTTAACTATGGCTACACCTTC
NA	TRBV6-5	TRBD1	TRBJ2-5	CASSYGTGVEGTQYF	TGTGCCAGCAGTTACGGGACAGGGGTAGAAGGGACCCAGTACTTC
once	TRBV6-5	TRBD1	TRBJ2-7	CATWDRGRDSYEQYF	TGTGCCACCTGGGACAGGGGACGAGACTCCTACGAGCAGTACTTC
few	TRBV7-6	NA	TRBJ2-7	CASSAYREASYEQYF	TGTGCCAGCAGCGCCTACAGGGAAGCCTCCTACGAGCAGTACTTC
NA	TRBV15	NA	TRBJ1-3	CATSRDLAGSSGNTIYF	TGTGCCACCAGCAGAGATCTTGCAGGGAGCTCTGGAAACACCATATATTTT
NA	TRBV6-5	NA	TRBJ1-2	CASSYSILVAFYGYTF	TGTGCCAGCAGTTACTCAATACTCGTGGCATTCTATGGCTACACCTTC
few	TRBV5-8	NA	TRBJ1-1	CASSLGTVKGKTEAFF	TGTGCCAGCAGCTTGGGGACAGTAAAGGGAAAGACTGAAGCTTTCTTT
NA	TRBV5-1	NA	TRBJ1-1	CASSLDLGKGNTEAFF	TGCGCCAGCAGCTTGGATTTAGGGAAGGGGAACACTGAAGCTTTCTTT
NA	TRBV19	NA	TRBJ2-1	CASSVRENEQFF	TGTGCCAGTAGCGTCAGGGAAAATGAGCAGTTCTTC
NA	TRBV11-2	TRBD1	TRBJ1-4	CASSPGGTVNEKLFF	TGTGCCAGCAGCCCGGGCGGGACAGTAAATGAAAAACTGTTTTTT
NA	TRBV5-4	NA	TRBJ2-7	CASSSAGEQYF	TGTGCCAGCAGCTCCGCCGGCGAGCAGTACTTC
NA	TRBV19	NA	TRBJ1-2	CASSTTLRGRNYGYTF	TGTGCCAGTAGTACCACACTCCGGGGGCGGAACTATGGCTACACCTTC
NA	TRBV7-2	TRBD2	TRBJ2-1	CASSFSSGGDNEQFF	TGTGCCAGCAGCTTCTCTAGCGGGGGGGACAATGAGCAGTTCTTC
NA	TRBV7-9	TRBD1	TRBJ1-4	CASSLGQGNEKLFF	TGTGCCAGCAGCTTAGGACAGGGTAATGAAAAACTGTTTTTT
once	TRBV24-1	TRBD1	TRBJ2-3	CATEEGQGGADTQYF	TGTGCCACCGAGGAAGGACAGGGCGGGGCAGATACGCAGTATTTT
NA	TRBV6-1	TRBD1	TRBJ1-5	CASSDDRVGQPQHF	TGTGCCAGCAGTGACGACAGGGTCGGTCAGCCCCAGCATTTT
NA	TRBV28	NA	TRBJ2-7	CASSLLGVGVYEQYF	TGTGCCAGCAGTTTATTGGGGGTGGGGGTCTACGAGCAGTACTTC
NA	TRBV15	NA	TRBJ1-5	CATSSRGVNQPQHF	TGTGCCACCAGCAGCAGGGGCGTAAATCAGCCCCAGCATTTT
NA	TRBV19	NA	TRBJ1-1	CASTPHPQQAVYLNTEAFF	TGTGCCAGTACTCCCCATCCCCAACAGGCCGTATACCTGAACACTGAAGCTTTCTTT
once	TRBV7-2	NA	TRBJ2-3	CASSSRSGRSSTDTQYF	TGTGCCAGCAGCTCCCGGAGCGGTCGATCCTCCACAGATACGCAGTATTTT
NA	TRBV5-8	NA	TRBJ2-7	CASSWPPGSYEQYF	TGTGCCAGCAGCTGGCCGCCAGGGTCCTACGAGCAGTACTTC
few	TRBV7-9	NA	TRBJ2-7	CASSFPRNSSSYEQYF	TGTGCCAGCAGCTTCCCCAGGAACAGCTCAAGTTACGAGCAGTACTTC
NA	TRBV9	NA	TRBJ2-1	CASSVVGPSPYNEQFF	TGTGCCAGCAGCGTAGTAGGACCCTCCCCCTACAATGAGCAGTTCTTC
NA	TRBV11-2	NA	TRBJ2-5	CASSLEEETQYF	TGTGCCAGCAGCTTAGAGGAGGAGACCCAGTACTTC
NA	TRBV19	TRBD1	TRBJ2-7	CASSIGTGQASSYEQYF	TGTGCCAGTAGTATAGGTACGGGACAGGCGAGCTCCTACGAGCAGTACTTC